The 21 T cell receptor beta chains reported below all come from one sample, sequenced in a study of blood T cell repertoires in COVID-19. Clones were sequenced by immunoSEQ multiplex PCR, and TCRdb holds only the in-frame ones, with some missing. Of 300,000 to 400,000 clones in the sample, over 80% are singletons; the top ten hold about 6.9%. Specimen: peripheral blood. The receptors shown here come from a woman aged 45 to 65 with COVID-19, enrolled during active disease.

This clone has a handful of counts. The chain carries TRBV9 and TRBJ2-7; TRBD2 might be the D (5 bases). Trimming shortened V by 2 bases and J by 0 bases, and 9 bases separated the two germline ends. Germline V lookup: CDR1 SGDLS, CDR2 YYNGEE. The CDR3 totals 14 residues. The CDR3 coding sequence is TGTGCCAGCAGCGTTCAAGGGAGCTCCTACGAGCAGTACTTC. Translated: CASSVQGSSYEQYF.

This rearrangement joins TRBV30 to TRBJ2-1, with D maybe TRBD2 (6 bases). This CDR3 has 12 residues. Germline V gives CDR1 GTSNPN, CDR2 SVGIG (reference sequence). Trimming left V 0 bases short and J 10 bases short, with 10 bases between. The CDR3 loop is CAWSVRGREQFF. Written as DNA, the CDR3 is TGTGCCTGGAGTGTACGTGGGAGGGAGCAGTTCTTC.

The CDR3 reads CASSLSRGRGYTF. The CDR3 nucleotides read TGTGCCAGCAGTTTAAGCAGGGGGCGAGGCTACACCTTC. The chain is built from TRBV28 and TRBJ1-2; 8 nucleotides align to TRBD1. This CDR3 region has 13 residues. Trimming removed 2 bases from V and 8 bases from J; junction bases left unmatched: 4. Germline-derived CDR1 and CDR2 are MDHEN and SYDVKM.

CDR3 sequence reads: CASSLLADTQYF. CDR3 nucleotides: TGTGCCAGCAGCTTACTCGCAGATACGCAGTATTTT. This sequence joins TRBV13 and TRBJ2-3, with D unresolved. In germline, CDR1 is PRHDT, CDR2 FYEKMQ (reference sequence). The CDR3 extends over 12 amino acids. V lost 2 bases and J 4 bases, leaving 4 bases between the germline ends.

The J gene is TRBJ2-3, the V gene TRBV11-2; 11 nucleotides align to TRBD2. Trimming at V came to 8 bases and at J to 5 bases, leaving 6 bases not matched to a gene. Germline lookup yields CDR1 SGHAT and CDR2 FQNNGV. This CDR3 region has 14 residues. CDR3 coding DNA: TGTGCCAGCTCCATACTAGCGGGAGAAGATACGCAGTATTTT. Amino acid sequence: CASSILAGEDTQYF. The full variable domain, rest sourced from reference TRBV11-2 and TRBJ2-3, is EAGVAQSPRYKIIEKRQSVAFWCNPISGHATLYWYQQILGQGPKLLIQFQNNGVVDDSQLPKDRFSAERLKGVDSTLKIQPAKLEDSAVYLCASSILAGEDTQYFGPGTRLTVL.

This chain links TRBV30 with TRBJ2-5; no definite D call. From germline, CDR1 is GTSNPN and CDR2 SVGIG (reference sequence). The CDR3 covers 14 residues. Trimming took off 1 base at V and 2 bases at J, with 11 bases between the two ends. CDR3 residues: CAWSAWVAQETQYF. The CDR3 bases are TGTGCCTGGAGTGCCTGGGTAGCTCAAGAGACCCAGTACTTC.

CDR3 loop: CAISALERSTEAFF. The CDR3 DNA reads TGTGCCATCAGTGCATTGGAGAGAAGCACTGAAGCTTTCTTT. The chain joins TRBV10-3 to TRBJ1-1; D is ambiguous. V dropped 4 bases and J dropped 4 bases, with 13 bases sitting between them. The CDR3 extends over 14 amino acids. CDR1 is ENHRY and CDR2 is SYGVKD in the germline V gene.

This chain joins TRBV27 and TRBJ2-3; 11 nucleotides line up with TRBD2. V lost 4 bases, J lost 4 bases, and 7 bases stayed unmatched. Per germline, CDR1 MNHEY and CDR2 SMNVEV (reference sequence). The CDR3 totals 16 residues. CDR3: CASSWVAGGRADTQYF. In DNA form, the CDR3 reads TGTGCCAGCAGTTGGGTAGCGGGAGGGAGGGCAGATACGCAGTATTTT.

The gene calls are TRBV27 and TRBJ2-1; 10 nucleotides align to TRBD1. Unmatched junction bases numbered 10, after V lost 5 bases and J lost 6 bases. The CDR3 extends over 16 amino acids. Germline V gene data show CDR1 as MNHEY and CDR2 as SMNVEV (reference sequence). Here the CDR3 reads CASSLPGTGEGNEQFF. CDR3 bases: TGTGCCAGCAGTCTACCCGGGACAGGGGAGGGCAATGAGCAGTTCTTC.

This rearrangement joins TRBV24-1 to TRBJ2-1, with 16 bases lining up with TRBD2. V shed 8 bases and J 7 bases; nucleotides not matched to a gene: 4. Germline CDR1 KGHDR, CDR2 SFDVKD. The CDR3 runs to 15 residues. CDR3 sequence: CATTGTSGRENEQFF. In DNA, the CDR3 is TGTGCCACCACGGGGACTAGCGGGAGGGAAAATGAGCAGTTCTTC.

The chain is built from TRBV19 and TRBJ2-1, with a weak D call TRBD2 (6 bases). This CDR3 is built from 14 residues. CDR1 is LNHDA and CDR2 is SQIVND in the germline V gene (reference sequence). Trimming left V 0 bases short and J 8 bases short, with 11 bases between. CDR3 sequence reads: CASSIEGGRHEQFF. In nucleotides, the CDR3 is TGTGCCAGTAGTATAGAAGGAGGGCGGCATGAGCAGTTCTTC.

This clone appeared once. In DNA, the CDR3 is TGTGCCAGCAGCTTAAGGGGAGGGTGGGCCTACGAGCAGTACTTC. Translated, it gives CASSLRGGWAYEQYF. The chain links TRBV7-2 to TRBJ2-7; 7 bases fit TRBD2. This CDR3 region has 15 residues. From germline, CDR1 is SGHTA and CDR2 FQGNSA. Germline trimming cut 2 bases from V and 2 bases from J; bases unmatched to any gene: 6.

The chain employs TRBV5-8 and TRBJ2-7; D gene uncertain. Trimming pared 0 bases from V and 2 bases from J, leaving 6 bases between. The CDR3 covers 13 residues. The V gene's germline CDR1 is SGHTS and CDR2 YDEGEE. CDR3 amino acids: CASSLDLTYEQYF. The DNA of the CDR3 is TGTGCCAGCAGCTTGGATTTAACCTACGAGCAGTACTTC.

The chain is built from TRBV13 and TRBJ1-3; 10 bases fit TRBD1. Germline assignment: CDR1 PRHDT and CDR2 FYEKMQ (reference sequence). The CDR3 totals 17 residues. The J segment lost 0 bases and the V segment lost 1 base, leaving 3 bases of the junction unmatched. This chain's CDR3 is CASSLERDRGSGNTIYF. CDR3 nucleotide sequence: TGTGCCAGCAGCTTAGAACGGGACAGGGGCTCTGGAAACACCATATATTTT.

The rearrangement uses TRBV18 and TRBJ1-3; perhaps TRBD1 as D (6 bases). Germline loops: CDR1 KGHSH, CDR2 LQKENI. V lost 6 bases and J lost 2, with 11 bases in between. The CDR3 sequence is 14 residues long. The CDR3 region has the DNA TGTGCCAGCTCCGCGGGGGCGCCTGGAAACACCATATATTTT. Translation gives CASSAGAPGNTIYF.

This clone appeared a single time. The genes are TRBV13 and TRBJ2-7; 8 nucleotides align to TRBD1. The CDR3 is made up of 14 amino acids. Germline V gives CDR1 PRHDT, CDR2 FYEKMQ (reference sequence). The trim removed 7 bases at V and 3 bases at J, leaving 8 bases unmatched. The CDR3 spells CASTRRTGSYEQYF. DNA for the CDR3: TGTGCCAGCACCAGAAGGACAGGGAGCTACGAGCAGTACTTC.

This clone was picked up one time. This chain connects TRBV7-9 to TRBJ2-7; 11 positions match TRBD2. Trimming removed 4 bases from V and 3 bases from J; junction bases left unmatched: 5. Germline V gene data show CDR1 as SEHNR and CDR2 as FQNEAQ (reference sequence). The CDR3 covers 15 residues. The CDR3 here is CASSYLSGRGYEQYF. DNA of the CDR3: TGTGCCAGCAGCTATCTTAGCGGGAGGGGCTACGAGCAGTACTTC.

The rearrangement links TRBV6-6 to TRBJ1-1; D gene uncertain. The CDR3 is 14 residues long. The germline V gene encodes CDR1 MNHNY and CDR2 SVGAGI (reference sequence). The V end lost 7 bases, the J end lost 3 bases, and 15 bases lay between the germline ends. The CDR3 DNA sequence: TGTGCCAGCACCTTACTTTTCCGTGACACTGAAGCTTTCTTT. Translated, it gives CASTLLFRDTEAFF.

The chain uses TRBV4-2 and TRBJ1-1; no firm D call. V shed 0 bases and J shed 0 bases, with 8 bases lying between them. The CDR3 is 15 amino acids. Germline-derived CDR1 and CDR2 are LGHNA and YNFKEQ. The DNA for the CDR3 is TGTGCCAGCAGCCAAGACGGGGTTATGAACACTGAAGCTTTCTTT. Translated: CASSQDGVMNTEAFF.

This chain joins TRBV27 and TRBJ2-1; 7 nucleotides agree with TRBD2. The CDR3 is 15 residues long. V was pared by 3 bases and J by 4 bases, with 6 bases of the junction left unmatched. The germline V gene encodes CDR1 MNHEY and CDR2 SMNVEV (reference sequence). This chain's CDR3 is CASSLLADRYNEQFF. CDR3 nucleotides: TGTGCCAGCAGTTTGCTAGCGGATAGATACAATGAGCAGTTCTTC.

This chain connects TRBV10-3 to TRBJ1-1, with D possibly matching TRBD1 (5 bases). V was trimmed by 10 bases and J by 11 bases, leaving 17 bases between them. This CDR3 has 11 amino acids. The germline gives CDR1 ENHRY, CDR2 SYGVKD. In DNA, the CDR3 is TGTGCCACGGGGGACGGTGAGCGTGCTTTCTTT. Translated, it gives CATGDGERAFF.